This note documents a single TCR beta chain sequence. This receptor's antigen is unknown. No clone much larger than this one lies a single base away; base qualities are absent. This sample was included in a study of shared clonotypes between healthy human individuals (dated by TCRdb to the early 2020s). For the wider study: The cohort comprised a couple of women and a few men aged 18 to 49 years. For each donor, CD4 naive and CD4 memory were each run on three plates, CD8 naive on two plates, and CD8 memory on one plate. To estimate repertoire size and how much clonotype sharing occurs between individuals, the study deeply sequenced the blood TCR repertoires of 4 to 6 healthy adults. Different laboratories and diverse techniques were used to prepare libraries and sequence TCR repertoires, to increase sequencing depth and limit assay-specific biases. Between about 0.85 and 8.9 billion PBMCs per donor were obtained by leukapheresis.

Broad study findings and their caveats: Rarefaction of sorted-subset datasets indicated incomplete sequencing despite the large sequencing depth. Compared with non-shared clonotypes, clonotypes shared by all four sorted-subset donors had higher generation probabilities. Because the study included a small number of donors, the genetic and exposure-history diversity represented was limited. Across a handful of donors, 4.5% to 6.5% of naive CD4, roughly 3.5% of naive CD8, approximately 2.5% of memory CD4, and 0.4% of memory CD8 clonotypes were shared. Larger estimated clonotype richness was generally found for naive subsets than for memory subsets. Only blood was sampled, and tissue TCR repertoires likely differ from those in blood. Pairwise subsampling led to the expectation that sequencing depth would affect the degree of clonotype sharing among donors.

TCR CDR3 regions were amplified from genomic DNA by multiplex PCR using the deep immunoSEQ assay. Extracted genomic DNA from each cell subset was spread evenly across all wells of several immunoSEQ 96-well plates, with each plate serving as a replicate. For sorted subsets, about 200 ng genomic DNA, equal to 30,000 or so T cell genomes, was loaded into each replicate PCR. Purified libraries were quantified with a Qubit 3.0 fluorometer, sized on a Bioanalyzer 2100, and re-quantified with the KAPA Library Quantification kit. Each immunoSEQ 96-well plate was sequenced on its own single-read 150-cycle Illumina NextSeq 550 flow cell. Concerning the study's data processing: Because the immunoSEQ output held only junctional sequences and lacked quality scores, the filtering could not match the filtering applied to full-length reads. Sequences were annotated with PyIR, a Python wrapper for IgBLAST v1.9, using IMGT germline references to assign V/J genes and CDR3. Reads were removed for weak V/J assignments (E-value above 1e-6), missing CDR3, stop codons, out-of-frame junctions, or ambiguous translated residues. V3J clonotypes were defined as sequences sharing an identical inferred V gene, J gene, and CDR3 amino acid sequence. Percentage overlap between repertoires was computed as shared unique clonotypes divided by the size of the smaller repertoire. Richness of each repertoire was evaluated using RTK rarefaction, the Chao1 estimator, and Recon v2.1 estimates of unobserved clonotypes. Generation probabilities were computed with OLGA for all TCRbeta clonotypes obtained by the gDNA method from four donors. The source is immuneACCESS, and TCRdb retained only in-frame sequences with V and J called. Part of the clones is not carried over; for the studies checked, unresolved V genes explain less than half of this, and the remainder is unexplained. V and J calls and clone size come straight from that table; D and trimming were deduced from the DNA. The sample profile shows about 640,000 clones; approximately 79% of them were found once. Roughly 1.8% of the sample goes to the ten largest clones.

Donors were healthy HIV-negative adults with no recently reported acute infections or vaccinations. Every donor was a Caucasian adult living in Nashville, Tennessee, USA. CD4+ T cells were enriched by magnetic negative selection; naive cells were then positively selected on CD45RA, and the negative fraction formed the memory subset. After blood collection by leukapheresis, PBMCs were isolated using Ficoll-Histopaque density gradient centrifugation and then cryopreserved in the vapor phase of liquid nitrogen. Analytical flow cytometry was used to check the purity and quantity of each magnetically sorted T cell population. From each sorted fraction, genomic DNA was isolated and quantified by UV absorbance on a Nanodrop 2000c. Including the terminal cysteine and phenylalanine, the CDR3 comprises 15 residues. CDR3 DNA only is kept here, 45 bases in frame from base 1. Trimming accounts for 0 bases at V and 6 bases at J, while the number of junction bases matched to no gene is 5. CDR1 and CDR2, per the germline V gene, are SGHTS and YDEGEE.

This chain is built from TRBV5-8 and TRBJ2-1; 8 middle bases align to TRBD2. This sequence originates from a woman younger than 45 in good health. Sequenced: memory CD4+ T cells sorted from blood. Taken with the paper, the label for cell subset or site translates to: CD45RA-negative fraction. The base sequence is TGTGCCAGCAGCTTGGACGGGAGGGCGAGCAATGAGCAGTTCTTC. Translated, it gives CASSLDGRASNEQFF.